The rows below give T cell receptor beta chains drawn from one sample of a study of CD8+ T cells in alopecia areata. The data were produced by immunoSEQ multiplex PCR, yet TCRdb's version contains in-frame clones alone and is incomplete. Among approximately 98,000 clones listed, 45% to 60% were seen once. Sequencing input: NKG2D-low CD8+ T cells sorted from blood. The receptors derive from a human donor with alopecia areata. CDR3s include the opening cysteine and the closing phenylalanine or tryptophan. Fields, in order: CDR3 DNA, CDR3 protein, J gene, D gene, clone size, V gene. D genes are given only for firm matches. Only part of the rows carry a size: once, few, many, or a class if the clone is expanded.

TGTGCCAGCAGCTTGCGTCGGTCTCGCGAGACCCAGTACTTC	CASSLRRSRETQYF	TRBJ2-5	NA	few	TRBV5-5
TGCGCCAGCAGCCAAGTACTAGCGGTGACGAGCTCCTACGAGCAGTACTTC	CASSQVLAVTSSYEQYF	TRBJ2-7	TRBD2	few	TRBV4-1
TGCGCCAGCAGCGACGGGCCGGCCTCCACCGGGGAGCTGTTTTTT	CASSDGPASTGELFF	TRBJ2-2	NA	NA	TRBV4-1
TGTGCCAGCAGGCGGGACAGGGGGACCTACAATGAGCAGTTCTTC	CASRRDRGTYNEQFF	TRBJ2-1	TRBD1	NA	TRBV7-9
TGTGCCAGCAGCCATGGGACTAGCGGGAGGGCCAACGAGCAGTACTTC	CASSHGTSGRANEQYF	TRBJ2-7	TRBD2	once	TRBV9
TGTGCCAGCAGCTTAACCGGGAACACTGAAGCTTTCTTT	CASSLTGNTEAFF	TRBJ1-1	NA	NA	TRBV7-3
TGCAGCGTCGCAGGACCGGGACTAGCGGGAGTGGTGGGATCCTACAATGAGCAGTTCTTC	CSVAGPGLAGVVGSYNEQFF	TRBJ2-1	TRBD2	NA	TRBV29-1
TGTGCCAGCAGTTATAGCTCTGGGGCCAACGTCCTGACTTTC	CASSYSSGANVLTF	TRBJ2-6	NA	few	TRBV6-5
TGCGCCAGCAGCTTACGCACAGATACGCAGTATTTT	CASSLRTDTQYF	TRBJ2-3	NA	NA	TRBV5-1
TGTGCCAGCAGCGGCCAGGGGAGGGATGAGCAGTTCTTC	CASSGQGRDEQFF	TRBJ2-1	NA	few	TRBV7-9
TGTGCCAGCAGCCAGACAATCGGGGAAGGTCCTAATGAAAAACTGTTTTTT	CASSQTIGEGPNEKLFF	TRBJ1-4	NA	once	TRBV4-2